The rows below give T cell receptor beta chains drawn from one sample of a study of radiotherapy plus CTLA-4 blockade in lung cancer. TCRdb's table, derived via immunoSEQ multiplex PCR, lists solely in-frame clones and lacks some. The table has 52,000 or so clones, roughly three quarters seen once. The source material was peripheral blood, sampled from a patient treated with radiotherapy plus ipilimumab. These receptors were collected from a human donor with non-small cell lung cancer who had a partial response to radiotherapy plus ipilimumab. Both conserved end residues are part of each CDR3. D genes are given only for firm matches. The size field is filled for only some rows; it gives once, few, many or a size class.

D gene	clone size	V gene	J gene	CDR3 DNA	CDR3 protein
.	few	TRBV5-4	TRBJ1-6	TGTGCCAGCAGCTTGAGCGAAGCAGATAATTCACCCCTCCACTTT	CASSLSEADNSPLHF
.	once	TRBV15	TRBJ1-5	TGTGCCACCAGCACCTGGGGCAGGGGAGCCTATAGCAATCAGCCCCAGCATTTT	CATSTWGRGAYSNQPQHF
.	few	TRBV6-1	TRBJ1-4	TGTGCCAGCAGTGCCGGGGCAGGGGCCGGGGAAAAACTGTTTTTT	CASSAGAGAGEKLFF
.	.	TRBV5-1	TRBJ1-2	TGCGCCAGCAGCTTGCTGGGGGCCTCGGAAGGCTACACCTTC	CASSLLGASEGYTF
TRBD2	.	TRBV6-5	TRBJ2-7	TGTGCCAGCACCCGGACTAGCGGCTCCTACGAGCAGTACTTC	CASTRTSGSYEQYF
.	.	TRBV27	TRBJ2-2	TGTGCCAGCAGTTTATCGACTGGGTCCGACGGGGAGCTGTTTTTT	CASSLSTGSDGELFF
.	.	TRBV6-1	TRBJ2-3	TGTGCCAGCAGTGAAGGGGGCGGCACTATGACGCAGTATTTT	CASSEGGGTMTQYF
.	.	TRBV5-4	TRBJ1-2	TGTGCCAGCAGCCACCCGACAGCTAACTATGGCTACACCTTC	CASSHPTANYGYTF
.	.	TRBV11-1	TRBJ2-6	TGTGCCAGCAGCTCCCCAGAGGCTGGGGCCAACGTCCTGACTTTC	CASSSPEAGANVLTF
TRBD1	.	TRBV5-4	TRBJ1-4	TGTGCCAGCAGTCGACAGGGCGGATCTAATGAAAAACTGTTTTTT	CASSRQGGSNEKLFF
.	.	TRBV5-6	TRBJ2-3	TGTGCCAGCAGCCGTGGCGGCGAGACAGATACGCAGTATTTT	CASSRGGETDTQYF
.	.	TRBV5-4	TRBJ2-3	TGTGCCAGCAGCTTGTACGCGGAAATTACAGATACGCAGTATTTT	CASSLYAEITDTQYF
.	.	TRBV28	TRBJ1-2	TGTGCCAGTACTCCGGGACAAGACTATGGCTACACCTTC	CASTPGQDYGYTF
.	.	TRBV7-6	TRBJ1-2	TGTGCCAGCAGCTTAGCTCTCGGACAGTTTAACTATGGCTACACCTTC	CASSLALGQFNYGYTF
.	.	TRBV18	TRBJ1-1	TGTGCCAGCTCACCACCCACAGGTTGGAACACTGAAGCTTTCTTT	CASSPPTGWNTEAFF
TRBD1	.	TRBV11-1	TRBJ2-5	TGTGCCAGCAGCCCGGGGACAGACCTCCAAGAGACCCAGTACTTC	CASSPGTDLQETQYF
.	.	TRBV9	TRBJ2-6	TGTGCCAGCAGCCCTAGCGACCTAAGCTCTGGGGCCAACGTCCTGACTTTC	CASSPSDLSSGANVLTF
TRBD2	.	TRBV7-2	TRBJ2-5	TGTGCCAGCAGCTTAGCTGGTCCTTCGCGGACTAGCGGGGGACGTCGAGAGACCCAGTACTTC	CASSLAGPSRTSGGRRETQYF
.	few	TRBV12-5	TRBJ2-6	TGTGCTAGTGGTTTGCCTCGACAGGTTGGGGCCAACGTCCTGACTTTC	CASGLPRQVGANVLTF
TRBD2	.	TRBV4-3	TRBJ2-1	TGCGCCAGCAGCCGTACTAGCGGGGGGCATGAGCAGTTCTTC	CASSRTSGGHEQFF
TRBD1	.	TRBV7-9	TRBJ2-1	TGTGCCAGCAGCACCCGGACAGGCGCTTCCTACAATGAGCAGTTCTTC	CASSTRTGASYNEQFF
.	.	TRBV6-1	TRBJ1-2	TGTGCCAGCAGTGAAGCGAGGAACAGGGCCCATGGCTACACCTTC	CASSEARNRAHGYTF
.	.	TRBV7-3	TRBJ2-2	TGTGCCAGCAGCCCCGGCACCGGGGAGCTGTTTTTT	CASSPGTGELFF
.	.	TRBV2	TRBJ2-2	TGTGCCAGCAGTGACTGGGGGCTTAACACCGGGGAGCTGTTTTTT	CASSDWGLNTGELFF
TRBD2	.	TRBV7-9	TRBJ2-1	TGTGCCAGCAGCTTAGGACTAGCGTACTACAATGAGCAGTTCTTC	CASSLGLAYYNEQFF
TRBD2	once	TRBV2	TRBJ2-1	TGTGCCAGCAGGGGACTAGCCGCCAATGAGCAGTTCTTC	CASRGLAANEQFF
TRBD1	few	TRBV5-6	TRBJ1-5	TGTGCCACCTTTATAGACAGGGGCTTTTGGCAGCCCCAGCATTTT	CATFIDRGFWQPQHF
.	.	TRBV6-5	TRBJ2-7	TGTGCCAGCAGTTACTCCAGCGGAGGTGGCCACGAGCAGTACTTC	CASSYSSGGGHEQYF
TRBD1	.	TRBV4-3	TRBJ1-1	TGCGCCAGCAGCCAAGTCTACAGGGGGGTAAGGACTGAAGCTTTCTTT	CASSQVYRGVRTEAFF
.	.	TRBV28	TRBJ1-1	TGTGCCAGCAGCCCTCCTCTCCCTGAAGCTTTCTTT	CASSPPLPEAFF
TRBD1	.	TRBV4-3	TRBJ2-2	TGCGCCAGCAGCCAAGATCTACAGGGGACCGGGGAGCTGTTTTTT	CASSQDLQGTGELFF
TRBD2	.	TRBV5-1	TRBJ2-1	TGCGCCAGCAGGGATGGACAGCGACTAGCGGGCTACAATGAGCAGTTCTTC	CASRDGQRLAGYNEQFF
.	once	TRBV6-1	TRBJ1-5	TGTGCCGCCGAGAATAGCAATCAGCCCCAGCATTTT	CAAENSNQPQHF
.	.	TRBV4-3	TRBJ2-3	TGCGCCAGCAGCCAAGATGGGGGGGCCGGGGGAGATACGCAGTATTTT	CASSQDGGAGGDTQYF
.	few	TRBV9	TRBJ2-4	TGTGCCAGCAGCGTAGATGCAGGGGCGGGAAACATTCAGTACTTC	CASSVDAGAGNIQYF
TRBD1	.	TRBV29-1	TRBJ2-2	TGCAGCGCCGAAGGGCAGGGGGAAGCGAACACCGGGGAGCTGTTTTTT	CSAEGQGEANTGELFF
TRBD1	.	TRBV19	TRBJ1-5	TGTGCCAGTAGTCTCACAGGGGGTGGCAATCAGCCCCAGCATTTT	CASSLTGGGNQPQHF
.	.	TRBV9	TRBJ2-1	TGTGCCAGCAGCGTAGACCAGGGGTACAATGAGCAGTTCTTC	CASSVDQGYNEQFF
TRBD1	.	TRBV28	TRBJ1-4	TGTGCCAGCAGATCGGGACAGGGGGGGGAAAAACTGTTTTTT	CASRSGQGGEKLFF
TRBD1	.	TRBV7-3	TRBJ1-1	TGTGCCAGCAGCCCAGGGACAGGGTTTGCCACTGAAGCTTTCTTT	CASSPGTGFATEAFF
.	.	TRBV5-1	TRBJ2-7	TGCGCCAGCAGCTTGAAGGGGGAGGAGCAGTACTTC	CASSLKGEEQYF
.	.	TRBV7-6	TRBJ2-1	TGTGCCAGCAGCCCGATACGGGGAGGAGGGGATGAGCAGTTCTTC	CASSPIRGGGDEQFF
TRBD2	.	TRBV19	TRBJ2-3	TGTGCCAGTAGTATGGGACTAGCCACAGATACGCAGTATTTT	CASSMGLATDTQYF
.	.	TRBV18	TRBJ2-7	TGTGCCAGCTCACCATTTCCAGGTTCCTACGAGCAGTACTTC	CASSPFPGSYEQYF
.	.	TRBV6-5	TRBJ2-3	TGTGCCAGCTCAACCGGGGGCACAGATACGCAGTATTTT	CASSTGGTDTQYF
TRBD2	.	TRBV4-1	TRBJ2-5	TGCGCCAGCAGCGTAAATAGCGGGCAAGAGACCCAGTACTTC	CASSVNSGQETQYF
.	.	TRBV28	TRBJ2-7	TGTGCCAGCCGGTATGCAGGTTCCTACGAGCAGTACTTC	CASRYAGSYEQYF
TRBD1	.	TRBV6-5	TRBJ2-5	TGTGCCAGCAGTTACCAAGACAGGGGGGAAGAGACCCAGTACTTC	CASSYQDRGEETQYF
TRBD1	once	TRBV29-1	TRBJ1-2	TGCAGCGTGACAGGGGACACCTATGGCTACACCTTC	CSVTGDTYGYTF
.	few	TRBV6-5	TRBJ2-7	TGTGCCAGCAGTTTTGGCAGCTCCTACGAGCAGTACTTC	CASSFGSSYEQYF
.	few	TRBV7-9	TRBJ1-2	TGTGCCAGCAGCTTCCAAGGCACGGGAGTCCATGGCTACACCTTC	CASSFQGTGVHGYTF
.	.	TRBV6-5	TRBJ1-5	TGTGCCAGCAGTTCACAGGGTCACGGCAATCAGCCCCAGCATTTT	CASSSQGHGNQPQHF
TRBD1	.	TRBV6-4	TRBJ2-5	TGTGCCAGCAGCAGTACAGGGGGCCAAGAGACCCAGTACTTC	CASSSTGGQETQYF
TRBD1	few	TRBV28	TRBJ2-7	TGTGCCAGCAGTACCCCAAGGACAGGGGCGTACGAGCAGTACTTC	CASSTPRTGAYEQYF
TRBD2	.	TRBV19	TRBJ2-3	TGTGCCAGTAGTACCGGGGGGGCGGATACGCAGTATTTT	CASSTGGADTQYF
TRBD1	.	TRBV29-1	TRBJ2-3	TGCAGCGTTATGGGACAGTCCCGTAGCACAGATACGCAGTATTTT	CSVMGQSRSTDTQYF
.	.	TRBV9	TRBJ1-4	TGTGCCAGCAGCGTAGGTATAAGCGCAACTAATGAAAAACTGTTTTTT	CASSVGISATNEKLFF
TRBD1	.	TRBV7-2	TRBJ1-3	TGTGCCAGCAGTCCAGGGGGGTTGTATCAGGGGGCATCTGGAAACACCATATATTTT	CASSPGGLYQGASGNTIYF
.	.	TRBV27	TRBJ2-2	TGTGCCAGCGCTAGGGGGACCGGGGAGCTGTTTTTT	CASARGTGELFF